This T cell receptor beta chain comes out of a study of blood T cell repertoires in COVID-19 (dated by TCRdb to 2020 to 2022). Regarding the study in general: The collaborator samples originated in the United States, Italy and Spain and spanned the acute and convalescent phases of COVID-19. The material from the prospective study consisted of cDNA or gDNA derived from T cells, B-cell-depleted T cells, or PBMCs. Deeply sampled blood TCRbeta repertoires from subjects exposed to, actively infected with, or recovered from COVID-19 were included in the dataset. The repertoires were made available in a free public database intended to serve as a resource for research on the immune response to SARS-CoV-2. Samples came from the ongoing ImmuneRACE study (first 160 participants) plus 1,254 subjects from 6 global collaborators. Sample metadata almost always included a de-identified subject ID, COVID-19 status, age in years and sex. Where available, HLA class I and class II types were obtained from metadata supplied by the sample provider rather than from assay-based typing. Overall study outcomes, separate from this receptor: The quantity of clinical and demographic metadata differed by source and by participant and was supplied without curation.

TCRbeta CDR3 regions were amplified from genomic DNA using the immunoSEQ Assay, a bias-controlled multiplex PCR. The authors' analysis ran thus. The number of nucleated cells in each sample was estimated by amplification of reference gene primers within the assay. To quantify the absolute abundance of each unique TCRbeta CDR3 rearrangement, sequence reads were collapsed and filtered. For each sample, productive Simpson clonality was calculated as the square root of Simpson's diversity index across productive rearrangements. Here the immuneACCESS table is served through TCRdb, limited to in-frame sequences with V and J called. Missing clones are a known gap in these copies; in checked studies unresolved V genes cover under half, and the rest lacks a known reason. The DNA gave D and trimming, while V, J and clone size come from that table. Present in this sample are about 58,000 clones, roughly 83% of which were seen just once. Together, the top ten hold 9.5% to 13% of the sample.

One collaborating source in Seattle enrolled patients during active infection and followed them longitudinally through the course of disease. The collaborating institutions used their own protocols to collect whole blood in K2EDTA tubes. Collaborator samples were shipped for TCRbeta analysis as frozen whole blood, isolated PBMCs, or DNA extracted from either sample type. At the junction V is shortened by 0 bases and J by 3 bases; bases outside the gene matches: 0. CDR1 and CDR2 (GTSNPN, SVGIG) derive from the germline V gene (reference sequence). The CDR3 has 13 amino acids, counting the end cysteine and phenylalanine. The retained sequence is limited to the CDR3, 39 bases, with the frame set at the first base. This clone was counted a single time. Which antigen it targets is not known. Within one base of it there is no much larger clone, and no base qualities were kept.

The specimen was peripheral blood. The V and J segments used are TRBV30 and TRBJ2-7, with 9 central nucleotides matching TRBD2. The sequence came from a middle-aged man with COVID-19, enrolled during active disease. The bases read TGTGCCTGGAGTGTTAGCGGGGGCTACGAGCAGTACTTC. It translates as CAWSVSGGYEQYF.